This TCR beta chain originates from a study of T-cell reconstitution after alpha-beta-depleted transplantation in children. Study-level results: There were reportedly several hundred expanded graft clones from which alpha-beta T cells came about two months after transplant. Recipient T cells and thymic progenitors that survived gave rise to the high TCRbeta diversity observed at day 60 in some patients. By one year post-transplant, T-cell counts and diversity largely arose from T cells that were newly produced.

Unique molecular identifiers were incorporated during preparation of the TCRbeta library. TCRdb fed the PCR reads into MiXCR, producing one record per CDR3 protein. The table lists around 300,000 distinct CDR3 sequences, about 9.9% of them singletons. Trimming removed 5 bases at V and 0 bases at J, with 13 bases between. The V gene's germline CDR1 is SGHTA and CDR2 FQGNSA. CDR3 length: 15 amino acids. This clonotype was observed a handful of times. Its antigen is not known. The TCR comes from a male patient aged 2-10 years who had a stem cell transplant for chronic granulomatous disease, so the T cells may come from the graft donor. This specimen consisted of peripheral blood, obtained 180 days after TCRalphabeta/CD19-depleted stem cell transplant. The chain carries TRBV7-2 and TRBJ1-2, with a tentative D call TRBD1 (6 bases). The CDR3 DNA is TGTGCCAGCAGCCGAGGACAGAAAGCTAACTATGGCTACACCTTC. Protein: CASSRGQKANYGYTF. Complete variable domain (other parts from reference TRBV7-2 and TRBJ1-2): GAGVSQSPSNKVTEKGKDVELRCDPISGHTALYWYRQSLGQGLEFLIYFQGNSAPDKSGLPSDRFSAERTGGSVSTLTIQRTQQEDSAVYLCASSRGQKANYGYTFGSGTRLTVV.